These 29 T cell receptor beta chains were all obtained from the same sample, sequenced in a study of memory CD4+ T cells and cytomegalovirus serostatus (dated by TCRdb to the late 2010s). The receptor library was made with the immunoSEQ multiplex PCR assay. TCRdb's version of the immuneACCESS table is confined to in-frame rearrangements and falls short of the full clone set. An unresolved V gene accounts for under half of the shortfall where checked; the remainder is of unknown origin. For this sample there are just under 65,000 clones; 60% to 80% appear just once. Clones ranked in the top ten supply about 1% of the sample. A FACSAria II was used to sort memory CD4+ T cells, defined as single viable CD3+CD4+CD8-CD45RO+ cells. The specimen was memory CD4+ T cells from blood. The receptors come from an adult in good health and CMV-seronegative.

The V and J genes are TRBV4-3 and TRBJ2-2; the match to TRBD2 covers 9 bases. Germline-derived CDR1 and CDR2 are LGHNA and YSLEER. V was clipped by 0 bases and J by 4 bases; unmatched bases: 15. CDR3 length: 20 amino acids. The CDR3 region is CASSQEVWGSGSVTTGELFF. In nucleotides, the CDR3 is TGCGCCAGCAGCCAAGAGGTCTGGGGTAGCGGGAGCGTTACCACCGGGGAGCTGTTTTTT.

The rearrangement joins TRBV7-3 to TRBJ2-6; D possibly matches TRBD1 or TRBD2 (7 bases each). The CDR3 covers 16 residues. Germline V gives CDR1 SGHTA, CDR2 FQGTGA. Trimming stripped 5 bases from V and 2 bases from J, with 13 bases between. The CDR3 here is CASSPQGGAGANVLTF. The CDR3 nucleotides are TGTGCCAGCAGCCCCCAGGGGGGGGCTGGGGCCAACGTCCTGACTTTC. The full variable domain, rest sourced from reference TRBV7-3 and TRBJ2-6, is GAGVSQTPSNKVTEKGKYVELRCDPISGHTALYWYRQSLGQGPEFLIYFQGTGAADDSGLPNDRFFAVRPEGSVSTLKIQRTERGDSAVYLCASSPQGGAGANVLTFGAGSRLTVL.

The CDR3 DNA is TGTGCCAGCACTAGGGACACTGAAGCTTTCTTT. It specifies CASTRDTEAFF. The chain carries TRBV6-6 and TRBJ1-1, with no clear D. V dropped 7 bases and J dropped 3 bases, with 6 bases sitting between them. CDR3 size: 11 residues. The V gene's germline CDR1 is MNHNY and CDR2 SVGAGI (reference sequence).

This clone has a handful of counts. This chain joins TRBV6-5 and TRBJ2-7; TRBD2 is a possible D gene (5 bases). Looked up from germline, CDR1 is MNHEY and CDR2 is SVGAGI. V was clipped by 8 bases and J by 6 bases, with 20 bases between them. There are 14 residues in the CDR3. The CDR3 sequence is CASGSYLGVGEQYF. The DNA of the CDR3 is TGTGCCAGCGGCAGTTACCTCGGGGTAGGCGAGCAGTACTTC.

The chain combines TRBV12-5 with TRBJ1-2; TRBD1 agrees at 9 bases. The germline V gene encodes CDR1 LGHNT and CDR2 FRNRAP. This CDR3 comprises 15 residues. With V trimmed by 5 bases and J by 4 bases, 8 bases remained unmatched. The CDR3 loop is CASGTRTGAPYGYTF. CDR3 DNA sequence: TGTGCTAGTGGTACTCGGACAGGGGCTCCCTATGGCTACACCTTC.

This clone has just a few counts. The chain links TRBV11-2 to TRBJ2-7; D possibly corresponds to TRBD2 (6 bases). The CDR3 is made up of 14 amino acids. CDR1 and CDR2 from the germline V gene are SGHAT and FQNNGV. V was trimmed by 5 bases and J by 7 bases, leaving 18 bases between them. CDR3 region: CASSRGRDGGEQYF. Written as DNA, the CDR3 is TGTGCCAGCAGCCGGGGACGCGACGGAGGGGAGCAGTACTTC.

V and J are TRBV23-1 and TRBJ1-5; a possible D gene is TRBD1 (5 bases). TRBV23-1 is identified as an open reading frame with a role that is uncertain. The ends were cut back, 0 bases at V and 6 bases at J, with 9 bases in the middle. CDR3 length: 14 amino acids. The CDR3 coding sequence is TGCGCCAGCAGTCAATCGTCGGGGGGTCAGCCCCAGCATTTT. Translating it yields CASSQSSGGQPQHF.

The chain is built from TRBV9 and TRBJ2-2, with a weak D call TRBD2 (6 bases). The germline V gene has CDR1 SGDLS and CDR2 YYNGEE. The CDR3 covers 15 residues. V was pared by 4 bases and J by 6 bases, with 16 bases between. CDR3 nucleotide sequence: TGTGCCAGCAGCCGACGCCGGGAGTTTGCCGGGGAGCTGTTTTTT. This codes for CASSRRREFAGELFF.

The rearrangement uses TRBV28 and TRBJ1-3, with a tentative D call TRBD1 (5 bases). The ends were cut back, 1 base at V and 0 bases at J, with 10 bases in the middle. The CDR3 loop spans 16 amino acids. The germline gives CDR1 MDHEN, CDR2 SYDVKM. The CDR3 DNA reads as TGTGCCAGCAGTTTATTTTTGGGGGGCTCTGGAAACACCATATATTTT. Its protein product is CASSLFLGGSGNTIYF.

This rearrangement joins TRBV5-1 to TRBJ2-3; D is perhaps TRBD1 (6 bases). In germline, CDR1 is SGHRS, CDR2 YFSETQ. The CDR3 sequence is 14 residues long. Trimming removed 2 bases from V and 2 bases from J, with 9 bases in between. The CDR3 protein is CASSFGQTTDTQYF. The CDR3 coding sequence is TGCGCCAGCAGCTTTGGACAGACCACAGATACGCAGTATTTT.

The J gene is TRBJ2-2, the V gene TRBV11-3; 7 bases line up with TRBD1. The CDR3 covers 14 residues. In germline, CDR1 is SGHNT, CDR2 YENEEA. J lost 7 bases, V lost 1 base, and 3 bases had no gene match. The CDR3 region is CASSLAQGDGELFF. The CDR3 DNA sequence: TGTGCCAGCAGCTTAGCCCAGGGGGACGGGGAGCTGTTTTTT.

This clone was counted a few times. The chain joins TRBV5-1 to TRBJ1-2; D may be TRBD1 (5 bases). There are 13 residues in the CDR3. V was trimmed by 6 bases and J by 3 bases, leaving 12 bases between them. Germline loops: CDR1 SGHRS, CDR2 YFSETQ. In DNA form, the CDR3 reads TGCGCCAGCACAAATACAGGAGACTATGGCTACACCTTC. This codes for CASTNTGDYGYTF.

As to this clone: In the same sample, other DNA sequences code for this CDR3. The chain couples TRBV7-8 to TRBJ1-1; possible D gene TRBD1, 5 bases. The CDR3 is made up of 14 amino acids. Between the trimmed V and J ends, which lost 4 bases and 10 bases, there was a span of 19 bases. The germline gives CDR1 SGHVS, CDR2 FQNEAQ. CDR3 in DNA: TGTGCCAGCAGCTCTTCCGGGACCTCTCTGGGAGCTTTCTTT. It is translated as CASSSSGTSLGAFF.

This sequence joins TRBV9 and TRBJ1-2, with 10 bases that match TRBD1. V gave up 0 bases and J gave up 6 bases; unmatched junction bases: 8. Germline V gene lookup returns CDR1 SGDLS and CDR2 YYNGEE. This CDR3 spans 16 amino acids. The DNA of the CDR3 is TGTGCCAGCAGCGTAGGTCCTCATGACAGGGGGCATGGCTACACCTTC. It is translated as CASSVGPHDRGHGYTF.

The V call is TRBV6-1, the J call TRBJ2-1; 7 bases map to TRBD1. Germline trimming cut 4 bases from V and 8 bases from J; bases unmatched to any gene: 8. The CDR3 runs 14 residues. Germline V gene data show CDR1 as MNHNS and CDR2 as SASEGT. CDR3 region: CASSGTGRKDEQFF. The CDR3 region has the DNA TGTGCCAGCAGTGGGACAGGTAGGAAGGATGAGCAGTTCTTC.

The chain couples TRBV19 to TRBJ2-2; D may be TRBD1 (6 bases). Germline CDR1 is LNHDA and CDR2 is SQIVND (reference sequence). The CDR3 covers 16 residues. V shed 1 base and J shed 1 base, with 10 bases lying between them. The CDR3 DNA follows: TGTGCCAGTAGTATAGGACAGGTCGGGAACACCGGGGAGCTGTTTTTT. Protein: CASSIGQVGNTGELFF.

The gene calls are TRBV30 and TRBJ1-5, with 11 bases aligning to TRBD1. The length of the CDR3 is 16 residues. In germline, CDR1 is GTSNPN, CDR2 SVGIG (reference sequence). J gave up 5 bases and V 2 bases, and 8 bases lay outside the gene matches. The CDR3: CAWSPAWDRGYQPQHF. The CDR3 coding sequence is TGTGCCTGGAGTCCAGCATGGGACAGGGGGTATCAGCCCCAGCATTTT. The full variable domain, with the rest looked up from reference TRBV30 and TRBJ1-5, is SQTIHQWPATLVQPVGSPLSLECTVEGTSNPNLYWYRQAAGRGLQLLFYSVGIGQISSEVPQNLSASRPQDRQFILSSKKLLLSDSGFYLCAWSPAWDRGYQPQHFGDGTRLSIL.

The CDR3 sequence is CASSVRGLAIAEQYF. Written as DNA, the CDR3 is TGTGCCAGCAGCGTTCGGGGACTAGCGATAGCCGAGCAGTACTTC. The chain couples TRBV7-2 to TRBJ2-7; TRBD2 agrees at 10 bases. V dropped 5 bases and J dropped 6; count of bases not matched to a gene: 10. Germline V gene sequence: CDR1 SGHTA, CDR2 FQGNSA. The CDR3 runs to 15 residues. The full variable domain, its missing parts supplied by reference TRBV7-2 and TRBJ2-7, is GAGVSQSPSNKVTEKGKDVELRCDPISGHTALYWYRQSLGQGLEFLIYFQGNSAPDKSGLPSDRFSAERTGGSVSTLTIQRTQQEDSAVYLCASSVRGLAIAEQYFGPGTRLTVT.

The chain couples TRBV30 to TRBJ2-7, with D tentatively TRBD1 (5 bases). Trimming took off 2 bases at V and 4 bases at J, with 15 bases between the two ends. Germline V CDR1 and CDR2: GTSNPN, SVGIG (reference sequence). The CDR3 consists of 14 residues. The CDR3 protein is CAWSPGSARYEQYF. The DNA for the CDR3 is TGTGCCTGGAGTCCAGGGTCCGCGAGGTACGAGCAGTACTTC.

The rearrangement uses TRBV6-1 and TRBJ2-2; D gene ambiguous. Trimming stripped 5 bases from V and 6 bases from J, with 13 bases between. This CDR3 is built from 14 residues. Germline loops: CDR1 MNHNS, CDR2 SASEGT. CDR3 amino acids: CASSLRVGPGELFF. The CDR3 nucleotides are TGTGCCAGCAGTCTAAGGGTAGGGCCCGGGGAGCTGTTTTTT.

This sequence joins TRBV6-6 and TRBJ1-1, with D possibly matching TRBD1 (6 bases). The CDR3 runs to 15 residues. Trimming stripped 8 bases from V and 4 bases from J, with 20 bases between. Germline CDR1 is MNHNY and CDR2 is SVGAGI (reference sequence). The CDR3 spells CASGVPGGLGTEAFF. Here the CDR3 DNA reads TGTGCCAGCGGGGTCCCTGGGGGCCTCGGCACTGAAGCTTTCTTT.

The table lists this clone with a count of one. The J gene is TRBJ2-3, the V gene TRBV18; 9 nucleotides match TRBD1. This CDR3 comprises 16 residues. V was clipped by 5 bases and J by 3 bases; unmatched bases: 9. Germline V lookup: CDR1 KGHSH, CDR2 LQKENI. CDR3 coding DNA: TGTGCCAGCTCAACGCGCGGGACAGGGTGGACAGATACGCAGTATTTT. Amino acids: CASSTRGTGWTDTQYF.

The chain has TRBV18 and TRBJ2-5; TRBD2 matches 7 bases. V trimming: 0 bases; J trimming: 4 bases; junction bases outside the gene matches: 5. Germline CDR1 KGHSH, CDR2 LQKENI. This CDR3 contains 15 residues. The CDR3 coding sequence is TGTGCCAGCTCACCACCCGGGACGGGAGGAGAGACCCAGTACTTC. Its translation is CASSPPGTGGETQYF.

The V and J genes are TRBV7-9 and TRBJ1-2, with D tentatively TRBD1 (5 bases). V gave up 7 bases and J gave up 4 bases, with 25 bases separating them. Germline CDR1 reads SEHNR; CDR2 reads FQNEAQ (reference sequence). The CDR3 has 17 amino acids. The CDR3 loop reads CASTHWDGRPAGYGYTF. CDR3 DNA: TGTGCCAGCACACATTGGGACGGACGTCCTGCCGGCTATGGCTACACCTTC.

The V call is TRBV7-2, the J call TRBJ2-3; possible D gene TRBD1, 5 bases. The V end was cut by 3 bases, the J end by 4 bases, with 11 bases between. Germline assignment: CDR1 SGHTA and CDR2 FQGNSA. The CDR3 runs 14 residues. Here the CDR3 reads CASSFGRQPDTQYF. The CDR3 nucleotides are TGTGCCAGCAGCTTTGGTAGACAGCCAGATACGCAGTATTTT.

The chain couples TRBV2 to TRBJ2-3; D remains unclear. Looked up from germline, CDR1 is SNHLY and CDR2 is FYNNEI. CDR3 size: 15 residues. V lost 3 bases and J 5 bases, leaving 15 bases between the germline ends. The CDR3 spells CASSDDVASGDTQYF. The DNA for the CDR3 is TGTGCCAGCAGTGATGATGTGGCTTCAGGAGATACGCAGTATTTT.

The chain employs TRBV11-2 and TRBJ2-1; 7 bases match TRBD2. The CDR3 consists of 15 residues. Germline assignment: CDR1 SGHAT and CDR2 FQNNGV. V gave up 5 bases and J gave up 2 bases; unmatched junction bases: 6. CDR3 nucleotide sequence: TGTGCCAGCAGCGGAGGACTAGTCCCCTACAATGAGCAGTTCTTC. As protein: CASSGGLVPYNEQFF.

The chain joins TRBV2 to TRBJ1-2; no clear D. V lost 2 bases to trimming and J lost 0 bases, with 10 bases between them. This CDR3 has 15 residues. Germline CDR1 and CDR2: SNHLY and FYNNEI. CDR3 loop: CASSESGSPNYGYTF. Written as DNA, the CDR3 is TGTGCCAGCAGTGAATCGGGCAGCCCTAACTATGGCTACACCTTC.

The chain employs TRBV5-1 and TRBJ1-2; D is unresolved. Germline V gene lookup returns CDR1 SGHRS and CDR2 YFSETQ. The V end lost 3 bases, the J end lost 2 bases, and 8 bases lay between the germline ends. The CDR3 length is 13 residues. CDR3 nucleotides: TGCGCCAGCAGCTATCAACAAAACTATGGCTACACCTTC. Protein sequence: CASSYQQNYGYTF.